The 30 T cell receptor beta chains below come from one sample, sequenced in a study of cytomegalovirus exposure and HLA in healthy donors. 13 Jbeta primers and 60 Vbeta primers were used for the PCR. Only in-frame clones appear in the TCRdb table, and some are missing; sequencing was by immunoSEQ multiplex PCR. The sample contains roughly 150,000 clones, around four fifths of which appear only once. Sequencing input: PBMCs. These receptors all stem from a male donor in good health and CMV-seronegative.

This clone appeared a few times. The chain links TRBV12-5 to TRBJ2-3; TRBD2 aligns across 7 bases. Germline V gives CDR1 LGHNT, CDR2 FRNRAP. The J segment lost 2 bases and the V segment lost 8 bases, leaving 7 bases of the junction unmatched. The CDR3 is 14 amino acids. The CDR3 spells CASLWREYTDTQYF. Written as DNA, the CDR3 is TGTGCTAGTTTGTGGCGGGAGTACACAGATACGCAGTATTTT. Variable domain in full (rest from reference TRBV12-5 and TRBJ2-3): DARVTQTPRHKVTEMGQEVTMRCQPILGHNTVFWYRQTMMQGLELLAYFRNRAPLDDSGMPKDRFSAEMPDATLATLKIQPSEPRDSAVYFCASLWREYTDTQYFGPGTRLTVL.

This clone came up once. The chain employs TRBV5-1 and TRBJ2-3, with TRBD2 matching over 7 bases. With 4 bases clipped from V and 4 bases from J, the junction kept 15 bases outside the gene matches. The CDR3 has 17 amino acids. Germline V gene data show CDR1 as SGHRS and CDR2 as YFSETQ. CDR3 amino acids: CASSPRLGGGYSDTQYF. CDR3 coding DNA: TGCGCCAGCAGCCCCCGACTAGGCGGGGGATATTCAGATACGCAGTATTTT.

The V and J genes are TRBV19 and TRBJ2-1; D gene unclear. The CDR3 length is 16 residues. CDR1 is LNHDA, CDR2 SQIVND, per germline (reference sequence). Trimming removed 5 bases from V and 0 bases from J, with 14 bases in between. CDR3 in amino acids: CASSPFFPSSYNEQFF. CDR3 DNA: TGTGCCAGTAGTCCTTTTTTTCCGAGCTCCTACAATGAGCAGTTCTTC.

The chain recombines TRBV27 with TRBJ2-3; TRBD1 is a possible D gene (6 bases). In germline, CDR1 is MNHEY, CDR2 SMNVEV (reference sequence). The CDR3 contains 16 residues. The V gene lost 3 bases and the J gene lost 3 bases, with 16 bases spanning the gap. CDR3 sequence: CASSFRPGVTTDTQYF. The DNA of the CDR3 is TGTGCCAGCAGTTTCCGGCCAGGGGTGACGACAGATACGCAGTATTTT.

The chain carries TRBV5-5 and TRBJ1-2; 7 nucleotides agree with TRBD1. The CDR3 contains 15 residues. The germline V gene encodes CDR1 SGHKS and CDR2 YYEKEE (reference sequence). V shed 4 bases and J 4 bases; nucleotides not matched to a gene: 10. CDR3 sequence: CASSRRDSDIYGYTF. The CDR3 nucleotides are TGTGCCAGCAGCCGCCGGGACAGCGATATCTATGGCTACACCTTC.

The J gene is TRBJ1-6, the V gene TRBV19, with D possibly matching TRBD1 (5 bases). The CDR3 is 13 residues long. Deletions cut 4 bases from V and 10 bases from J, with 11 bases between. CDR1 is LNHDA, CDR2 SQIVND, per germline (reference sequence). As DNA, the CDR3 is TGTGCCAGTAGTAGCGGGGACCGATCACCCCTCCACTTT. Amino acid sequence: CASSSGDRSPLHF. Complete variable domain (other parts from reference TRBV19 and TRBJ1-6): DGGITQSPKYLFRKEGQNVTLSCEQNLNHDAMYWYRQDPGQGLRLIYYSQIVNDFQKGDIAEGYSVSREKKESFPLTVTSAQKNPTAFYLCASSSGDRSPLHFGNGTRLTVT.

J is TRBJ2-2 and V is TRBV6-6; 8 bases are a match to TRBD1. The V gene's germline CDR1 is MNHNY and CDR2 SVGAGI (reference sequence). Losses at the gene ends were 5 bases for V and 3 bases for J; bases not matched to a gene: 8. This CDR3 spans 16 amino acids. For the CDR3, the DNA is TGTGCCAGCAGTGCCTGGGACAGGTTACACACCGGGGAGCTGTTTTTT. It yields the protein CASSAWDRLHTGELFF.

In this sample, this clone turned up once. The rearrangement links TRBV27 to TRBJ2-3, with 7 bases identical to TRBD2. CDR3 length: 17 residues. Trimming removed 5 bases from V and 1 base from J; junction bases left unmatched: 12. CDR1 MNHEY and CDR2 SMNVEV come from the germline V gene (reference sequence). This CDR3 is CASSPQVLAGGTDTQYF. CDR3 DNA: TGTGCCAGCAGTCCCCAGGTTCTGGCGGGAGGCACAGATACGCAGTATTTT.

The V and J genes are TRBV4-3 and TRBJ2-1, with D possibly TRBD2 on 6 matching bases. The CDR3 loop spans 16 amino acids. The V end was cut by 2 bases, the J end by 8 bases, with 19 bases between. The V gene's germline CDR1 is LGHNA and CDR2 YSLEER. The CDR3 loop is CASSQITSMADHEQFF. The CDR3 nucleotides read TGCGCCAGCAGCCAAATTACTAGCATGGCAGACCATGAGCAGTTCTTC.

CDR3 sequence: CASSSGLAGVGGLDEQFF. The DNA for the CDR3 is TGTGCCAGCAGCTCGGGACTAGCGGGAGTGGGGGGTTTAGATGAGCAGTTCTTC. This chain joins TRBV11-3 and TRBJ2-1, with 14 bases that match TRBD2. Germline trimming cut 4 bases from V and 8 bases from J; bases unmatched to any gene: 13. Germline lookup yields CDR1 SGHNT and CDR2 YENEEA. This CDR3 is 18 amino acids long.

The rearrangement uses TRBV6-6 and TRBJ2-1, with 8 bases that match TRBD1. CDR3 size: 16 residues. Germline CDR1 MNHNY, CDR2 SVGAGI (reference sequence). V was clipped by 0 bases and J by 4 bases; unmatched bases: 5. CDR3 in DNA: TGTGCCAGCAGTTACTCGTGGCAGGGGGCATACAATGAGCAGTTCTTC. Translated: CASSYSWQGAYNEQFF.

The V call is TRBV28, the J call TRBJ1-2; D is unclear. CDR3 size: 11 residues. Deletions cut 5 bases from V and 6 bases from J, with 7 bases between. The germline V gene encodes CDR1 MDHEN and CDR2 SYDVKM. Written as DNA, the CDR3 is TGTGCCAGCAGTGATCGGGATGGCTACACCTTC. Amino acid sequence: CASSDRDGYTF.

The rearrangement links TRBV5-1 to TRBJ1-1, with D possibly being TRBD1 (6 bases). From germline, CDR1 is SGHRS and CDR2 YFSETQ. The CDR3 consists of 14 residues. The V end lost 4 bases, the J end lost 0 bases, and 10 bases lay between the germline ends. The CDR3 region is CASSPRGMNTEAFF. The CDR3 nucleotides are TGCGCCAGCAGCCCCAGGGGCATGAACACTGAAGCTTTCTTT.

The chain joins TRBV5-1 to TRBJ2-3; 12 bases map to TRBD2. The CDR3 covers 16 residues. CDR1 and CDR2 (germline): SGHRS, YFSETQ. J lost 6 bases, V lost 1 base, and 6 bases had no gene match. The CDR3 nucleotides read TGCGCCAGCAGCTTGTCAGCTAGCGGGGGGGCCGATACGCAGTATTTT. Translated: CASSLSASGGADTQYF.

The chain combines TRBV9 with TRBJ2-2; possibly TRBD1 for D (5 bases). CDR3 length: 12 residues. Per the germline V gene, CDR1 is SGDLS and CDR2 is YYNGEE. The V end lost 1 base, the J end lost 14 bases, and 12 bases lay between the germline ends. The CDR3 is CASSVIPGPLFF. Written as DNA, the CDR3 is TGTGCCAGCAGCGTAATTCCAGGGCCCCTGTTTTTT.

The V and J genes are TRBV10-3 and TRBJ2-3, with unresolved D. The germline V gene encodes CDR1 ENHRY and CDR2 SYGVKD. CDR3 length: 14 amino acids. V was pared by 0 bases and J by 1 base, with 5 bases between. The CDR3 sequence is CAISESFGTDTQYF. CDR3 nucleotides: TGTGCCATCAGTGAGTCCTTCGGCACAGATACGCAGTATTTT.

The V gene is TRBV30, the J gene TRBJ1-5; D call uncertain. The V end was cut by 2 bases, the J end by 0 bases, with 11 bases between. Germline-derived CDR1 and CDR2 are GTSNPN and SVGIG (reference sequence). There are 15 residues in the CDR3. The CDR3 loop reads CAWSKARLSNQPQHF. The DNA of the CDR3 is TGTGCCTGGAGTAAAGCCAGACTTAGCAATCAGCCCCAGCATTTT.

V is TRBV19 and J is TRBJ1-1; D ambiguous. The V end lost 8 bases, the J end lost 0 bases, and 7 bases lay between the germline ends. CDR1 and CDR2 (germline): LNHDA, SQIVND (reference sequence). The CDR3 has 12 residues. The CDR3 spells CASGSLNTEAFF. The DNA of the CDR3 is TGTGCCAGTGGCAGTTTGAACACTGAAGCTTTCTTT. Drawing the rest from reference TRBV19 and TRBJ1-1, the complete variable domain is DGGITQSPKYLFRKEGQNVTLSCEQNLNHDAMYWYRQDPGQGLRLIYYSQIVNDFQKGDIAEGYSVSREKKESFPLTVTSAQKNPTAFYLCASGSLNTEAFFGQGTRLTVV.

The CDR3, as DNA: TGTGCCAGCAGCCAGGGGTCCGGGGAAGCTTTCTTT. Its protein is CASSQGSGEAFF. V is TRBV11-2 and J is TRBJ1-1; D possibly corresponds to TRBD1 (6 bases). Trimming pared 5 bases from V and 8 bases from J, leaving 12 bases between. Per germline, CDR1 SGHAT and CDR2 FQNNGV. CDR3 length: 12 amino acids.

This clone was recorded once. An end of the junction differs from the germline gene, which may be a read error. This chain uses TRBV5-1 with TRBJ2-1; D may be TRBD1 or TRBD2 (7 bases each). The CDR3 spans 14 residues. Looked up from germline, CDR1 is SGHRS and CDR2 is YFSETQ. The CDR3, as DNA: TGCGTCAGCGGGGTACAGGGGACTTACAATGAGCAGTTCTTC. Its protein product is CVSGVQGTYNEQFF.

This sequence joins TRBV7-3 and TRBJ2-3; 8 bases are shared with TRBD1. The CDR3 sequence is 16 residues long. From germline, CDR1 is SGHTA and CDR2 FQGTGA. With V trimmed by 5 bases and J by 5 bases, 12 bases remained unmatched. The CDR3 coding sequence is TGTGCCAGCAGCAACCAGGGGGCGTCTCAGGGAGATACGCAGTATTTT. Protein: CASSNQGASQGDTQYF.

The CDR3, as DNA: TGTGCCAGCTCACCGGACAGGGGGCTGGGTGAAGCTTTCTTT. Its protein is CASSPDRGLGEAFF. J is TRBJ1-1 and V is TRBV18, with TRBD1 matching 11 bases. The length of the CDR3 is 14 residues. Looked up from germline, CDR1 is KGHSH and CDR2 is LQKENI. After removal of 3 bases from V and 7 bases from J, the junction contained 4 bases not matched to a gene.

This chain connects TRBV28 to TRBJ2-5; tentative D call: TRBD2 (5 bases). V lost 5 bases, J lost 7 bases, and 17 bases lay in between. The CDR3 has 14 residues. In germline, CDR1 is MDHEN, CDR2 SYDVKM. CDR3 protein: CASSVPVGRVTQYF. CDR3 DNA sequence: TGTGCCAGCAGTGTCCCCGTAGGGCGGGTGACCCAGTACTTC.

This chain joins TRBV29-1 and TRBJ2-1; no clear D. There are 11 residues in the CDR3. Trimming left V 6 bases short and J 8 bases short, with 11 bases between. Germline values: CDR1 SQVTM, CDR2 ANQGSEA. CDR3 amino acids: CSVGYFDEQFF. The CDR3 region has the DNA TGCAGCGTCGGGTATTTTGATGAGCAGTTCTTC.

The J gene is TRBJ2-3, the V gene TRBV7-9, with D possibly being TRBD1 (5 bases). Germline assignment: CDR1 SEHNR and CDR2 FQNEAQ (reference sequence). The V end lost 1 base, the J end lost 6 bases, and 11 bases lay between the germline ends. CDR3 size: 14 residues. CDR3 sequence reads: CASSLVPGPDTQYF. As DNA, the CDR3 is TGTGCCAGCAGCTTAGTCCCAGGGCCCGATACGCAGTATTTT.

The chain is built from TRBV5-4 and TRBJ1-1, with TRBD1 as a possible D gene (6 bases). Germline-derived CDR1 and CDR2 are SGHNT and YYREEE (reference sequence). The CDR3 extends over 15 amino acids. V was clipped by 4 bases and J by 3 bases, with 16 bases between them. The chain's CDR3 is CASSELSGGDTEAFF. The CDR3 DNA reads TGTGCCAGCAGCGAGCTCTCTGGGGGCGACACTGAAGCTTTCTTT. Filled out from reference TRBV5-4 and TRBJ1-1, the complete variable domain reads ETGVTQSPTHLIKTRGQQVTLRCSSQSGHNTVSWYQQALGQGPQFIFQYYREEENGRGNFPPRFSGLQFPNYSSELNVNALELDDSALYLCASSELSGGDTEAFFGQGTRLTVV.

V and J are TRBV5-6 and TRBJ2-6; 10 nucleotides match TRBD1. This CDR3 is built from 17 residues. The V segment lost 3 bases and the J segment 2 bases; nucleotides outside the gene matches: 5. The germline V gene encodes CDR1 SGHDT and CDR2 YYEEEE. CDR3 region: CASSSGQGRPGANVLTF. DNA for the CDR3: TGTGCCAGCAGCTCGGGACAGGGGCGTCCTGGGGCCAACGTCCTGACTTTC. The full variable domain, with the rest looked up from reference TRBV5-6 and TRBJ2-6, is DAGVTQSPTHLIKTRGQQVTLRCSPKSGHDTVSWYQQALGQGPQFIFQYYEEEERQRGNFPDRFSGHQFPNYSSELNVNALLLGDSALYLCASSSGQGRPGANVLTFGAGSRLTVL.

The CDR3 bases are TGTGCCAGCAGTGTGGCCATGAACACTGAAGCTTTCTTT. It yields the protein CASSVAMNTEAFF. This chain joins TRBV2 and TRBJ1-1, with D hard to call. The germline V gene encodes CDR1 SNHLY and CDR2 FYNNEI. The CDR3 runs to 13 residues. Deletions cut 4 bases from V and 0 bases from J, with 6 bases between.

This clone was observed a few times. The chain couples TRBV27 to TRBJ2-1; D is perhaps TRBD1 (7 bases). The germline CDR1 and CDR2 sequences are MNHEY and SMNVEV (reference sequence). V lost 5 bases and J 9 bases, leaving 11 bases between the germline ends. This CDR3 is built from 12 residues. DNA of the CDR3: TGTGCCAGCAGTACCCAGGGGGGTGAGCAGTTCTTC. This gives the protein CASSTQGGEQFF.

The rearrangement uses TRBV7-9 and TRBJ2-1; TRBD2 agrees at 8 bases. Unmatched junction bases numbered 12, after V lost 4 bases and J lost 7 bases. CDR3 length equals 16 residues. CDR1 and CDR2 (germline): SEHNR, FQNEAQ (reference sequence). CDR3 protein: CASSSPLAGVHNEQFF. CDR3 nucleotide sequence: TGTGCCAGCAGCTCACCCCTAGCGGGTGTGCATAATGAGCAGTTCTTC.